One and the same sample provided the 15 T cell receptor beta chains below, sequenced in a study of T-cell memory formation after mild COVID-19. A single record per CDR3 protein comes from TCRdb applying MiXCR to the 5' RACE reads. In the table there are 85,000 to 130,000 distinct CDR3 sequences, over 15% of which are singletons. Sequencing was carried out using PBMCs or a T cell subset sorted from them (not recorded which). Receptors were obtained from an adult woman who had mild COVID-19 (a few samples of this study predate the infection). Cell type and time point are not known.

This clonotype has more than one count but fewer than ten. V and J are TRBV7-6 and TRBJ2-3; the match to TRBD1 covers 8 bases. CDR1 and CDR2 (germline): SGHVS, FNYEAQ. The V segment lost 3 bases and the J segment 4 bases; nucleotides outside the gene matches: 3. There are 14 residues in the CDR3. The CDR3 loop reads CASSFLQGADTQYF. The CDR3 DNA sequence: TGTGCCAGCAGCTTTTTACAGGGGGCAGATACGCAGTATTTT.

The genes are TRBV10-3 and TRBJ2-7; possibly TRBD2 for D (6 bases). From germline, CDR1 is ENHRY and CDR2 SYGVKD. Between the trimmed V and J ends, which lost 10 bases and 4 bases, there was a span of 14 bases. The CDR3 is 12 amino acids. DNA of the CDR3: TGTGCCACCGCCCCTGGGACTTACGAGCAGTACTTC. Protein sequence: CATAPGTYEQYF.

The chain carries TRBV19 and TRBJ2-5; D is undetermined. Trimming left V 6 bases short and J 2 bases short, with 13 bases between. The germline V gene has CDR1 LNHDA and CDR2 SQIVND (reference sequence). The CDR3 covers 14 residues. In DNA, the CDR3 is TGTGCCAGTAGCCCTATGGTGGGACAAGAGACCCAGTACTTC. Its translation: CASSPMVGQETQYF.

The chain uses TRBV7-9 and TRBJ1-2; 7 nucleotides match TRBD1. J gave up 1 base and V 1 base, and 6 bases lay outside the gene matches. The CDR3 loop spans 16 amino acids. The germline V gene encodes CDR1 SEHNR and CDR2 FQNEAQ (reference sequence). The CDR3, as DNA: TGTGCCAGCAGCTTAGGGGGACAGACCCATAACTATGGCTACACCTTC. Its translation: CASSLGGQTHNYGYTF.

This clonotype was seen only a few times. The chain recombines TRBV2 with TRBJ2-6; D remains unclear. V dropped 11 bases and J dropped 0 bases, with 8 bases sitting between them. CDR1 is SNHLY and CDR2 is FYNNEI in the germline V gene. This CDR3 has 13 residues. Here the CDR3 reads CARGPSGANVLTF. The CDR3 DNA reads as TGTGCCCGCGGTCCCTCTGGGGCCAACGTCCTGACTTTC.

This clonotype was seen more than once but under ten times. This chain links TRBV20-1 with TRBJ2-1; D ambiguous. Looked up from germline, CDR1 is DFQATT and CDR2 is SNEGSKA (reference sequence). Trimming removed 6 bases from V and 0 bases from J, with 15 bases in between. CDR3 length: 15 amino acids. For the CDR3, the DNA is TGCAGTGCCCCTAAGGACGGCAGCTCCTACAATGAGCAGTTCTTC. It codes for CSAPKDGSSYNEQFF.

This chain uses TRBV7-9 with TRBJ2-1, with 8 positions matching TRBD1. Trimming at V came to 2 bases and at J to 2 bases, leaving 14 bases not matched to a gene. This CDR3 contains 19 residues. CDR1 is SEHNR and CDR2 is FQNEAQ in the germline V gene (reference sequence). The CDR3 spells CASSLLPGQGKDPYNEQFF. The CDR3 DNA reads TGTGCCAGCAGCTTACTTCCCGGACAGGGAAAAGACCCCTACAATGAGCAGTTCTTC.

In this sample, this clonotype turned up a few times. This rearrangement joins TRBV12-5 to TRBJ2-5; TRBD1 is a possible D gene (6 bases). Trimming stripped 0 bases from V and 2 bases from J, with 13 bases between. CDR1 and CDR2 from the germline V gene are LGHNT and FRNRAP. The CDR3 runs 16 residues. The DNA for the CDR3 is TGTGCTAGTGGTTTGGTACCGGGACAAGGACAAGAGACCCAGTACTTC. Translated: CASGLVPGQGQETQYF.

This clonotype is a singleton in its sample. The genes are TRBV5-5 and TRBJ1-2; no definite D call. The length of the CDR3 is 18 residues. V was trimmed by 0 bases and J by 2 bases, leaving 20 bases between them. CDR1 and CDR2 (germline): SGHKS, YYEKEE (reference sequence). The CDR3 sequence: CASSLAPDVHPGNYGYTF. CDR3 bases: TGTGCCAGCAGCTTGGCCCCGGACGTTCACCCTGGAAACTATGGCTACACCTTC.

The rearrangement uses TRBV6-2 or TRBV6-3 and TRBJ2-7; no clear D gene. The CDR3 spans 14 residues. The germline V gene encodes CDR1 MNHEY and CDR2 SVGEGT. V lost 6 bases to trimming and J lost 6 bases, with 18 bases between them. The chain's CDR3 is CASSPRFDWGEQYF. The CDR3 DNA is TGTGCCAGCAGCCCTAGGTTTGATTGGGGCGAGCAGTACTTC.

This chain connects TRBV9 to TRBJ2-2; D not certain. Germline loops: CDR1 SGDLS, CDR2 YYNGEE. V was shortened by 4 bases and J by 2 bases, with 15 bases between the two germline ends. This CDR3 is built from 16 residues. CDR3 sequence: CASSSVGSFNTGELFF. As DNA, the CDR3 is TGTGCCAGCAGCTCAGTGGGGTCCTTTAACACCGGGGAGCTGTTTTTT.

The DNA of the CDR3 is TGTGCCAGCAGCTGGACTAGCGGGGGGGAGACCCAGTACTTC. Its protein is CASSWTSGGETQYF. The chain recombines TRBV5-6 with TRBJ2-5, with TRBD2 matching over 14 bases. CDR1 is SGHDT, CDR2 YYEEEE, per germline. The CDR3 totals 14 residues. Losses at the gene ends were 3 bases for V and 5 bases for J; bases not matched to a gene: 0.

This clonotype was seen a handful of times. The genes are TRBV7-9 and TRBJ2-1, with a weak D call TRBD2 (5 bases). V was pared by 5 bases and J by 8 bases, with 16 bases between. The CDR3 covers 14 residues. The germline V gene encodes CDR1 SEHNR and CDR2 FQNEAQ (reference sequence). DNA of the CDR3: TGTGCCAGCAGCAAACCCCCCACGGAGGATGAGCAGTTCTTC. Translated: CASSKPPTEDEQFF.

The rearrangement uses TRBV5-1 and TRBJ1-1, with a tentative D call TRBD1 (5 bases). Germline-derived CDR1 and CDR2 are SGHRS and YFSETQ. The germline V and J ends were trimmed by 4 bases and 4 bases, with 23 bases remaining between them. The CDR3 runs to 17 residues. As DNA, the CDR3 is TGCGCCAGCAGCCCCCCGGGGCAGATTCTTGGTGGCACTGAAGCTTTCTTT. This sequence encodes CASSPPGQILGGTEAFF.

The chain has TRBV21-1 and TRBJ2-3. TRBV21-1 is designated a pseudogene. This CDR3 is built from 14 residues. CDR3 sequence: CASSKDSGTDTQYF. The DNA for the CDR3 is TGTGCCAGCAGCAAAGATTCAGGCACAGATACGCAGTATTTT.